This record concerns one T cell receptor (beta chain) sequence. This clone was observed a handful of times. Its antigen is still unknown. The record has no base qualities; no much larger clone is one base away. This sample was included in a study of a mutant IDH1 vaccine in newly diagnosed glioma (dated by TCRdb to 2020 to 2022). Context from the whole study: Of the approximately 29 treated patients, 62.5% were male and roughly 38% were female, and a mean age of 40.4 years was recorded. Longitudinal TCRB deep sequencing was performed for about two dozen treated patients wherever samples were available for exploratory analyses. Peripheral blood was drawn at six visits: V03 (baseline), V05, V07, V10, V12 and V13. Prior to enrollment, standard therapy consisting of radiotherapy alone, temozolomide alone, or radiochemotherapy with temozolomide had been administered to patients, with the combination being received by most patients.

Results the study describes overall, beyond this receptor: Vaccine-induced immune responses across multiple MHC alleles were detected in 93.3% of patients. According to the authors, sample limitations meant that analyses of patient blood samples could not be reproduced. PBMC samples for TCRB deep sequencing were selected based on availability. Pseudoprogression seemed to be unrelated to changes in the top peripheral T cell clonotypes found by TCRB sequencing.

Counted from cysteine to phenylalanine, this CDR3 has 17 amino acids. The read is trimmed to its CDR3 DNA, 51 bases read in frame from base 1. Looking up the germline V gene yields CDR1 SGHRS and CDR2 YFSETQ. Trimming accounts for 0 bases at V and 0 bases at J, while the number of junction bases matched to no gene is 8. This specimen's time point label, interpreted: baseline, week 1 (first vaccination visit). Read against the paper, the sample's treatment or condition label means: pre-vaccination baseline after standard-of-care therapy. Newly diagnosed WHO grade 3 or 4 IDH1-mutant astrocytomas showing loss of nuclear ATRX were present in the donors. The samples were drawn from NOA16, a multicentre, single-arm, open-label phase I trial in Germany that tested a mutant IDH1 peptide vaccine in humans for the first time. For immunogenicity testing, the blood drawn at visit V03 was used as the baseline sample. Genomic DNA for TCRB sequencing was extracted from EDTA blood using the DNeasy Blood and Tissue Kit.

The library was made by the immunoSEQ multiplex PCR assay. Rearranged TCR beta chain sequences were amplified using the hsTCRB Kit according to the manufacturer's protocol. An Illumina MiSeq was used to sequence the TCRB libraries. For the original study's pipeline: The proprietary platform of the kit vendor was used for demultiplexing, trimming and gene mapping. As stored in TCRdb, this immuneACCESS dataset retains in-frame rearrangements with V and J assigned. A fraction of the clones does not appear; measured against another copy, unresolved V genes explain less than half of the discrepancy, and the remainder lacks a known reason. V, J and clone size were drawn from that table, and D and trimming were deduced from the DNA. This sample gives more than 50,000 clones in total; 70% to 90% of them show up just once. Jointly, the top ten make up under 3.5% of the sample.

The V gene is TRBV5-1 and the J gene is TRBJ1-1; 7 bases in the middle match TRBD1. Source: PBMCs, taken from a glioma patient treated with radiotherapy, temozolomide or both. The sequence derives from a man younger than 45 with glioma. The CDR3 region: CASSLGRGPLMNTEAFF. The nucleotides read TGCGCCAGCAGCTTGGGTAGGGGGCCCCTGATGAACACTGAAGCTTTCTTT.